What follows is one T cell receptor beta chain and its context. With survey level as its setting, the immunoSEQ assay was v3.0. Sequencing used immunoSEQ multiplex PCR; TCRdb keeps in-frame clones, though not all of them. The table shows 30,000 or so clones, with 95% to 98% occurring only once. V was pared by 6 bases and J by 0 bases, with 2 bases between. This CDR3 contains 11 residues. Germline V gene data show CDR1 as LNHNV and CDR2 as YYDKDF (reference sequence). This sample is part of a study of long-term antiretroviral therapy in people with HIV. Across the whole study: Samples collected earliest predate the 2015 immediate-ART recommendation by about a decade.

Sample: unsorted PBMCs, taken 7.6 years after starting antiretroviral therapy. The TCR comes from a young man with HIV. This chain joins TRBV15 and TRBJ1-1; no firm D call. CDR3 loop: CATRLNTEAFF. The CDR3 DNA reads as TGTGCCACCAGGCTGAACACTGAAGCTTTCTTT.